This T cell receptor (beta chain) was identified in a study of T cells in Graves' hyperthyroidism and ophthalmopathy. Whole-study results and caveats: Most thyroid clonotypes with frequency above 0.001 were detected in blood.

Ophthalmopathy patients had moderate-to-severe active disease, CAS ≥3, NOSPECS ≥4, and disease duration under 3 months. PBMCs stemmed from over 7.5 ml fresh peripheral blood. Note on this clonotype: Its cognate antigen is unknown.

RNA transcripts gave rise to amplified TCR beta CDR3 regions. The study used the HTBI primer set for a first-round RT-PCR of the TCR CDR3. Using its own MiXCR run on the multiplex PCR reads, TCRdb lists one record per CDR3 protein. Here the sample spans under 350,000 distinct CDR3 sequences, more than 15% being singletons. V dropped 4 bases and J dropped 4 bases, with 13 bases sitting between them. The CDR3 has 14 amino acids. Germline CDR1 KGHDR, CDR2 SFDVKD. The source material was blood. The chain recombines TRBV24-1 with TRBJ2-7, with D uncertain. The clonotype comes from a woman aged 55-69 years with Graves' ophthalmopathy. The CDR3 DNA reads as TGTGCCACCAGTGAATCTACAGCGAAGTACGAGCAGTACTTC. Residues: CATSESTAKYEQYF.